Below are 9 T cell receptor beta chains sequenced from a single sample in a study of beta chain features in type 1 diabetes. Study conclusions and caveats: Type 1 diabetes patients had moderately but significantly shorter TCRB CDR3s in all four CD4+ subsets.

Of the isolated RNA, all was reverse transcribed, and so the sequenced material was expressed TCRB transcripts. Data came from immunoSEQ multiplex PCR; TCRdb stores just in-frame clones and leaves some out. Of under 350,000 clones listed, around 24% are singletons. Their recognized antigens are unknown. Sequencing was carried out using naive CD4+ T cells from blood. The receptors shown here come from a woman younger than 45 with type 1 diabetes.

The chain combines TRBV4-1 with TRBJ2-7, with D possibly matching TRBD2 (6 bases). Trimming shortened V by 2 bases and J by 4 bases, and 12 bases separated the two germline ends. From germline, CDR1 is MGHRA and CDR2 YSYEKL. This CDR3 has 14 amino acids. As DNA, the CDR3 is TGCGCCAGCAGCCAAACTCAGGAGGGATACGAGCAGTACTTC. Translated, it gives CASSQTQEGYEQYF.

This clone was picked up a small number of times. V gene TRBV29-1 combines with J gene TRBJ2-1; tentative D call: TRBD2 (6 bases). V was pared by 6 bases and J by 1 base, with 13 bases between. The CDR3 loop spans 14 amino acids. Germline CDR1 reads SQVTM; CDR2 reads ANQGSEA. The CDR3 loop reads CSVLLGGSYNEQFF. CDR3 sequence (DNA): TGCAGCGTGCTTCTGGGGGGTTCCTACAATGAGCAGTTCTTC.

This rearrangement joins TRBV5-1 to TRBJ2-5; tentative D call: TRBD2 (5 bases). Trimming shortened V by 5 bases and J by 5 bases, and 13 bases separated the two germline ends. This CDR3 is built from 13 residues. CDR1 is SGHRS, CDR2 YFSETQ, per germline. The CDR3 spells CASRMDFVETQYF. DNA for the CDR3: TGCGCCAGCAGGATGGACTTCGTGGAGACCCAGTACTTC. Together with reference TRBV5-1 and TRBJ2-5, the CDR3 gives the full variable domain: KAGVTQTPRYLIKTRGQQVTLSCSPISGHRSVSWYQQTPGQGLQFLFEYFSETQRNKGNFPGRFSGRQFSNSRSEMNVSTLELGDSALYLCASRMDFVETQYFGPGTRLLVL.

This clone was observed a handful of times. The J gene is TRBJ1-2, the V gene TRBV29-1; the D is unclear. Trimming took off 8 bases at V and 14 bases at J, with 12 bases between the two ends. Germline V lookup: CDR1 SQVTM, CDR2 ANQGSEA. The CDR3 extends over 8 amino acids. The CDR3 DNA sequence: TGCAGCCCTGGGCTGATGACCTTC. Translation: CSPGLMTF.

This chain links TRBV14 with TRBJ1-2, with 7 positions matching TRBD1. V was pared by 4 bases and J by 6 bases, with 2 bases of the junction left unmatched. The CDR3 consists of 12 residues. CDR1 and CDR2 (germline): SGHDN, FVKESK. The CDR3 DNA follows: TGTGCCAGCAGCCTAACAGGGGATGGCTACACCTTC. Protein product: CASSLTGDGYTF.

As DNA, the CDR3 is TGCAGCGTTGACGGCTGGGGGGAGTACAATGAGCAGTTCTTC. Translated: CSVDGWGEYNEQFF. V and J are TRBV29-1 and TRBJ2-1; tentatively, D is TRBD2 (6 bases). In germline, CDR1 is SQVTM, CDR2 ANQGSEA. Trimming stripped 3 bases from V and 4 bases from J, with 13 bases between. The CDR3 extends over 14 amino acids.

In this sample, this clone turned up a few times. The V call is TRBV29-1, the J call TRBJ2-1; TRBD2 matches at 7 bases. Germline CDR1 reads SQVTM; CDR2 reads ANQGSEA. This CDR3 has 14 amino acids. J lost 3 bases, V lost 6 bases, and 8 bases had no gene match. The CDR3 spells CSVTAGLRYNEQFF. CDR3 DNA: TGCAGCGTGACAGCGGGACTTCGCTACAATGAGCAGTTCTTC.

This clone was found a few times. The chain uses TRBV19 and TRBJ2-6, with a weak D call TRBD2 (6 bases). This CDR3 contains 17 residues. Trimming cost V 3 bases and J 0 bases, with 12 bases left between them. Germline CDR1 LNHDA, CDR2 SQIVND (reference sequence). The CDR3 DNA reads TGTGCCAGTAGTATGGCGGGGCAGAGCTCTGGGGCCAACGTCCTGACTTTC. This translates into CASSMAGQSSGANVLTF.

This clone occurred a few times. This chain links TRBV6-1 with TRBJ2-1; D perhaps matches TRBD2 (6 bases). Trimming pared 0 bases from V and 4 bases from J, leaving 13 bases between. Germline V gene lookup returns CDR1 MNHNS and CDR2 SASEGT. The CDR3 has 16 amino acids. CDR3 amino acids: CASSEAWREPYNEQFF. Written as DNA, the CDR3 is TGTGCCAGCAGTGAAGCTTGGCGGGAACCTTACAATGAGCAGTTCTTC.